This T cell receptor (beta chain) was sequenced in a study of shared clonotypes between healthy human individuals. CD45RA+ naive and CD45RA-negative memory subsets were separated from CD4+ cells. CDR3 length equals 14 residues. With 8 bases clipped from V and 1 base from J, the junction kept 8 bases outside the gene matches. Germline V gives CDR1 MNHEY, CDR2 SVGAGI. Whole-study findings and limits: Shared across a few donors were roughly 5.3% of the naive CD4 clonotypes. Large depth notwithstanding, sorted-subset sequencing proved incomplete by rarefaction.

Concerning this clone itself: The antigen remains undetermined.

The table came from immunoSEQ multiplex PCR; TCRdb's copy has only in-frame clones and leaves some out. The sample shows about 2 million clones, 85% to 95% of them seen only once. The gene calls are TRBV6-5 and TRBJ2-7; 7 positions match TRBD2. The sequenced sample was naive CD4+ T cells sorted from blood. Indicated subset: CD45RA+ positively selected. This TCR derives from a man aged 18 to 30 in good health. The CDR3 reads CASRLGGGSYEQYF. In nucleotides, the CDR3 is TGTGCCAGCCGCCTCGGGGGAGGGTCCTACGAGCAGTACTTC.